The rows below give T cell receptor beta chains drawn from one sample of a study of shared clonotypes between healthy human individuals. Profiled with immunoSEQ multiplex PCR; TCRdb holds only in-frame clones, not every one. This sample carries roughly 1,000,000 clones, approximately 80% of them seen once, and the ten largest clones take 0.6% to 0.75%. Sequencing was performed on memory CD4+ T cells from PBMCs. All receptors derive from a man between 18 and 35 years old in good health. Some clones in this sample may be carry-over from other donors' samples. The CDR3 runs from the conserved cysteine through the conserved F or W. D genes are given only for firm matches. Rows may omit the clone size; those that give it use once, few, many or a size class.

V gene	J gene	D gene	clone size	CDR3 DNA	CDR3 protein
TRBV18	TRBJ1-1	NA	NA	TGTGCCAGCTCATTCGGGGGAACCACTGAAGCTTTCTTT	CASSFGGTTEAFF
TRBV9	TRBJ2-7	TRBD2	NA	TGTGCCAAAGAGGGGCCGGGACTAGCGGGTTCTCGCTCCTACGAGCAGTACTTC	CAKEGPGLAGSRSYEQYF
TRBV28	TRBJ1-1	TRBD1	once	TGTGCCAGCAGTTCTACAGGGGGCCCGAACACTGAAGCTTTCTTT	CASSSTGGPNTEAFF
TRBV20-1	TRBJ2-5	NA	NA	TGCAGTGCCCTGGGAGAGACCCAGTACTTC	CSALGETQYF
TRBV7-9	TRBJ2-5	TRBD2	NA	TGTGCCAGCAGTCTAGGGGCGGGGAGGGCCGGAGAGACCCAGTACTTC	CASSLGAGRAGETQYF
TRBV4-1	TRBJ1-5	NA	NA	TGCGCCAGCAGCCAACCCTACGGGACTCTTGGGCAGCCCCAGCATTTT	CASSQPYGTLGQPQHF
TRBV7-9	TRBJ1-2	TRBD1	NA	TGTGCCAGCTCCATCCAGGGGGTCTATGGCTACACCTTC	CASSIQGVYGYTF
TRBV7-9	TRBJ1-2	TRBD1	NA	TGTGCCAGCAGCCTGGGACAGGACAACTATGGCTACACCTTC	CASSLGQDNYGYTF
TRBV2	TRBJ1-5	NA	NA	TGTGCCAGCAGCCCAGGGCGGACGGCCCCCCAGCCCCAGCATTTT	CASSPGRTAPQPQHF
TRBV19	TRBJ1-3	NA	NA	TGTGCCAGTAGCGAATACTCTGGAAACACCATATATTTT	CASSEYSGNTIYF
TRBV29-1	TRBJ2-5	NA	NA	TGCAGCCATACAGCTATGGGAGTTCAAGAGACCCAGTACTTC	CSHTAMGVQETQYF
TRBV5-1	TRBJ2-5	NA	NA	TGCGCCAGCAGCTCGTTGCCCGCGTTCGGGGCCAGCCAAGAGACCCAGTACTTC	CASSSLPAFGASQETQYF
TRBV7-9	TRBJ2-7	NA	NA	TGTGCCAGCAGCTTAATAGGGACGGACGAGCAGTACTTC	CASSLIGTDEQYF
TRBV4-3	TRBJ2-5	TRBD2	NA	TGCGCCAGCAGCCAACAAGCGGGAGGGCCGGACGGGGCAGAGACCCAGTACTTC	CASSQQAGGPDGAETQYF
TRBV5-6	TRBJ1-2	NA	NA	TGTGCCAGCAGCCCGAGGCCGGGTGGCTACACCTTC	CASSPRPGGYTF
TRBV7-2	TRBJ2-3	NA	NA	TGTGCCAGCAGCTTACAGGGTACGAGCACAGATACGCAGTATTTT	CASSLQGTSTDTQYF
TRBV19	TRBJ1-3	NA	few	TGTGCCAGTAGTACCCTCGGGCCTAGCTGGGGAAACACCATATATTTT	CASSTLGPSWGNTIYF
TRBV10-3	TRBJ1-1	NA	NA	TGTGCCATCAGTGAGCCGCAACAGGGTCGAGACACTGAAGCTTTCTTT	CAISEPQQGRDTEAFF
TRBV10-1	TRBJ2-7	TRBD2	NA	TGCGCCAGCAGCTCTAGCGGGAGATCCAACGAGCAGTACTTC	CASSSSGRSNEQYF
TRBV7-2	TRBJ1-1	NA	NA	TGTGCCAGCAGCCGGTTGGGAGGCAGCAACACTGAAGCTTTCTTT	CASSRLGGSNTEAFF
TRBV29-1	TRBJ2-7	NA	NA	TGCAGCGCCCAGCCCAGCTCCTACGAGCAGTACTTC	CSAQPSSYEQYF